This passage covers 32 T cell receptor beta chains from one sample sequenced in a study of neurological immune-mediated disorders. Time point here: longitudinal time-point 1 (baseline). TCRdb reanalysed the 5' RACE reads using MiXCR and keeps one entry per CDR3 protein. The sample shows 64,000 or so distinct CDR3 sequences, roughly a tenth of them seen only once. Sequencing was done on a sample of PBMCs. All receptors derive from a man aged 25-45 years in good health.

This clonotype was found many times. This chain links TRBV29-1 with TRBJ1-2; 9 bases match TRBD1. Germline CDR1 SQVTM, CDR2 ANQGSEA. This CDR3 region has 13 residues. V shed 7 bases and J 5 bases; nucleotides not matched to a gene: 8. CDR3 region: CSENRQGEYGYTF. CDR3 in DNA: TGCAGCGAGAACAGACAGGGGGAATATGGCTACACCTTC.

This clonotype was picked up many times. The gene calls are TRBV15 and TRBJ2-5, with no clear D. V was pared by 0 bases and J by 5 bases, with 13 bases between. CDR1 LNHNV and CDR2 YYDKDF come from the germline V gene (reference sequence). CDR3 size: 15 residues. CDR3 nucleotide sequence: TGTGCCACCAGCAGAGATCGGCACCCCGTGGAGACCCAGTACTTC. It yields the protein CATSRDRHPVETQYF.

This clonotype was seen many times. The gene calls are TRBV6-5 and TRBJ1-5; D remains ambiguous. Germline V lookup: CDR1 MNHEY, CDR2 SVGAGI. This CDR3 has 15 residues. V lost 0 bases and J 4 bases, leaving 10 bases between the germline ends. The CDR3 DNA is TGTGCCAGCAGTTACTCGATAGGAACAAATCAGCCCCAGCATTTT. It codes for CASSYSIGTNQPQHF.

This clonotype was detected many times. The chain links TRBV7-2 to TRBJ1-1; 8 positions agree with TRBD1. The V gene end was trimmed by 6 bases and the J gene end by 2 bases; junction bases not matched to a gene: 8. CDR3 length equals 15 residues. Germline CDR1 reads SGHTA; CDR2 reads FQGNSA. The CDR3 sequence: CASRTATGVNTEAFF. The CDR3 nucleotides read TGTGCCAGCAGGACAGCGACAGGGGTAAACACTGAAGCTTTCTTT.

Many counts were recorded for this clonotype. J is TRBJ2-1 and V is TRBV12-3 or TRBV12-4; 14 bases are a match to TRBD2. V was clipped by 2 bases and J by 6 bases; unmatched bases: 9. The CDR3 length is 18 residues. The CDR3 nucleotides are TGTGCCAGCAGTTTAAAACTGAGGGGACTAGCGGGAGTCAATGAGCAGTTCTTC. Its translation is CASSLKLRGLAGVNEQFF.

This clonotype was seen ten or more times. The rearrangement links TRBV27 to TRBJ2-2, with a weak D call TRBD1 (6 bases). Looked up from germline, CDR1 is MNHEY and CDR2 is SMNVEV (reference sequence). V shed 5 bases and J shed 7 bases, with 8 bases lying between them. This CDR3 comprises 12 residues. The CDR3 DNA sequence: TGTGCCAGCAGTGTGACAGGCGGGGAGCTGTTTTTT. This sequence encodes CASSVTGGELFF.

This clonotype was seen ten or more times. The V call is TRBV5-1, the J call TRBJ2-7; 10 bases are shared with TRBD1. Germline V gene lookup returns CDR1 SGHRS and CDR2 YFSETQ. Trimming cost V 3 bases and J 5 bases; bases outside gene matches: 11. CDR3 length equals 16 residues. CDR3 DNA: TGCGCCAGCAGCTCTCGACTTGACAGGGGGCCCAACGAGCAGTACTTC. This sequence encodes CASSSRLDRGPNEQYF. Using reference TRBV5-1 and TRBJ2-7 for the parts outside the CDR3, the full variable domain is KAGVTQTPRYLIKTRGQQVTLSCSPISGHRSVSWYQQTPGQGLQFLFEYFSETQRNKGNFPGRFSGRQFSNSRSEMNVSTLELGDSALYLCASSSRLDRGPNEQYFGPGTRLTVT.

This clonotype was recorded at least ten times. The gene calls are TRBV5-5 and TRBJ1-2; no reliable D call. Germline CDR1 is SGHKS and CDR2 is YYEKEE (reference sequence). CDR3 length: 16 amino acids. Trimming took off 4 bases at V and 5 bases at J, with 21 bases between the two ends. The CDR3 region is CASSLVPGEHGYGYTF. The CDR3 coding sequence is TGTGCCAGCAGCCTGGTGCCCGGGGAGCACGGGTATGGCTACACCTTC.

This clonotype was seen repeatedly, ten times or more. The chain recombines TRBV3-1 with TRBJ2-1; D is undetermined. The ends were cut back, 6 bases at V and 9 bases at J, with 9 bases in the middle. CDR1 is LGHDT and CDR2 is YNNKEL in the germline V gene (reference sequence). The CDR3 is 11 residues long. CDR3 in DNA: TGTGCCAGCAGAATCGATACTGAGCAGTTCTTC. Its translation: CASRIDTEQFF.

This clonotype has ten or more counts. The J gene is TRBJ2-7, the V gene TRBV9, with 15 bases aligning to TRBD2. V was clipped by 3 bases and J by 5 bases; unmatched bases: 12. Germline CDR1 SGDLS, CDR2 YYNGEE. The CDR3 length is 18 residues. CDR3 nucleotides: TGTGCCAGCAGCGCCGGGACTAGCGGGAGGCGTAGGGGTCACGAGCAGTACTTC. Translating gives CASSAGTSGRRRGHEQYF.

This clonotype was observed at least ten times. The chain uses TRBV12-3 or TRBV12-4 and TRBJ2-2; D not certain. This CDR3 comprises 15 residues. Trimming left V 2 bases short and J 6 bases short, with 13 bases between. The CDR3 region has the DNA TGTGCCAGCAGTTTACTAGGGAATGTCGCCGGGGAGCTGTTTTTT. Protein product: CASSLLGNVAGELFF.

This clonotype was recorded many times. CDR3 amino acids: CSVLGGLHYGYTF. CDR3 DNA sequence: TGCAGCGTTTTAGGGGGCTTACACTATGGCTACACCTTC. The chain combines TRBV29-1 with TRBJ1-2, with 7 bases identical to TRBD1. Unmatched junction bases numbered 6, after V lost 5 bases and J lost 3 bases. Germline CDR1 and CDR2: SQVTM and ANQGSEA. The CDR3 extends over 13 amino acids. Filled out from reference TRBV29-1 and TRBJ1-2, the complete variable domain reads SAVISQKPSRDICQRGTSLTIQCQVDSQVTMMFWYRQQPGQSLTLIATANQGSEATYESGFVIDKFPISRPNLTFSTLTVSNMSPEDSSIYLCSVLGGLHYGYTFGSGTRLTVV.

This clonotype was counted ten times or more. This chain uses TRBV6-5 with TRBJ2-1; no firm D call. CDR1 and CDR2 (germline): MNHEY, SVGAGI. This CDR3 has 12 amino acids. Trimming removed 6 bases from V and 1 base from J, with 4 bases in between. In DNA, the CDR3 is TGTGCCAGCAGAAGGTCCTACAATGAGCAGTTCTTC. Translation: CASRRSYNEQFF.

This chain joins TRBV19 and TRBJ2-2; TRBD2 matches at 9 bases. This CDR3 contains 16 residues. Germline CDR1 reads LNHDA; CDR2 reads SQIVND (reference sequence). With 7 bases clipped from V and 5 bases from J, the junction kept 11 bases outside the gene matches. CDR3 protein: CASTLTSGRRTGELFF. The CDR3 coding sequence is TGTGCCAGTACCCTGACTAGCGGCCGGCGAACCGGGGAGCTGTTTTTT. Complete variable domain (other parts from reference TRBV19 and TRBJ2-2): DGGITQSPKYLFRKEGQNVTLSCEQNLNHDAMYWYRQDPGQGLRLIYYSQIVNDFQKGDIAEGYSVSREKKESFPLTVTSAQKNPTAFYLCASTLTSGRRTGELFFGEGSRLTVL.

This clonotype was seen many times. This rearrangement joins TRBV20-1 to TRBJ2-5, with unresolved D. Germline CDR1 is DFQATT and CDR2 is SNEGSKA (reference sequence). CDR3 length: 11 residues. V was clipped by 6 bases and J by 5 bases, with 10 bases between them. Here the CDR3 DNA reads TGCAGTGCCGGGCCACGGGAGACCCAGTACTTC. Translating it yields CSAGPRETQYF.

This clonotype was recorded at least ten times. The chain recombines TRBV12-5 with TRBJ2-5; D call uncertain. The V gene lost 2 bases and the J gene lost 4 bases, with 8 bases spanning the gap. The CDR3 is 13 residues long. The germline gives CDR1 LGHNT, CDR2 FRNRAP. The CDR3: CASGLSRSETQYF. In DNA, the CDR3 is TGTGCTAGTGGTTTGTCGAGATCAGAGACCCAGTACTTC.

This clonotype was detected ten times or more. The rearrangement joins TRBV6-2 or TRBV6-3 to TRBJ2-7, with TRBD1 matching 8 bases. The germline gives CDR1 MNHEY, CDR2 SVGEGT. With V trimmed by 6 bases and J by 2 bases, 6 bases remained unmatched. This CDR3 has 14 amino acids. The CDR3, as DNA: TGTGCCAGCAGGACAACAGGGGGGACCTACGAGCAGTACTTC. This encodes CASRTTGGTYEQYF.

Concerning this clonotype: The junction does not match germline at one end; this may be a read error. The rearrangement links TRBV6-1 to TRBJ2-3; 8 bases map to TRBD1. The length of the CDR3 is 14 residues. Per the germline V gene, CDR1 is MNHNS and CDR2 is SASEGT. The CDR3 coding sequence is TGTGCCAGCAGGAGACAGGGGAGCAAAGATACGCAGTATTTT. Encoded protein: CASRRQGSKDTQYF.

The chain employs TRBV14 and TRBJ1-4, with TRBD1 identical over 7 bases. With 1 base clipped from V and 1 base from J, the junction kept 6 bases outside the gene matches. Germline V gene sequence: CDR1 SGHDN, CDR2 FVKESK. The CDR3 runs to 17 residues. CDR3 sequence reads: CASSQGPTGETNEKLFF. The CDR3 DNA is TGTGCCAGCAGCCAAGGCCCCACAGGGGAAACTAATGAAAAACTGTTTTTT.

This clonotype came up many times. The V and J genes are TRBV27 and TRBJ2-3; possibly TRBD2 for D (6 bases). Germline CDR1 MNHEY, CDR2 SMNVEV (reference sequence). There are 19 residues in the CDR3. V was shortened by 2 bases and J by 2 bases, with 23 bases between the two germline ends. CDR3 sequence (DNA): TGTGCCAGCAGTTTAGGCCCCCCTCAAGGGCGGGGATACACAGATACGCAGTATTTT. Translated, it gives CASSLGPPQGRGYTDTQYF.

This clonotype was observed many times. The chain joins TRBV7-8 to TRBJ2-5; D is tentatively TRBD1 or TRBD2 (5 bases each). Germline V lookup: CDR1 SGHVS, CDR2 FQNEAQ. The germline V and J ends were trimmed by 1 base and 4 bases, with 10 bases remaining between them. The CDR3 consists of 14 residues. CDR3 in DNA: TGTGCCAGCAGCTTAGTGTCAGGGAGAGAGACCCAGTACTTC. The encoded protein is CASSLVSGRETQYF.

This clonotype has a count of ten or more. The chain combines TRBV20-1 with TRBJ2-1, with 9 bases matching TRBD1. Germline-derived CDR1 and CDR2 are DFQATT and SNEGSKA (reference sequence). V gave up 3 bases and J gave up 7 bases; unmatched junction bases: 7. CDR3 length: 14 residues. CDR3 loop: CSASSGTGYNEQFF. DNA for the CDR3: TGCAGTGCTAGTTCCGGGACAGGGTATAATGAGCAGTTCTTC.

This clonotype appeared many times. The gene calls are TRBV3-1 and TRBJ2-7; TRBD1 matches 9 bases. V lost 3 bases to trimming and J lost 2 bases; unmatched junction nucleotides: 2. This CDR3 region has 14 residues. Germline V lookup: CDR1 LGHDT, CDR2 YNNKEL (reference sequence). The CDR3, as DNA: TGTGCCAGCAGCCACCGGGACAGGGCCTACGAGCAGTACTTC. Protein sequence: CASSHRDRAYEQYF.

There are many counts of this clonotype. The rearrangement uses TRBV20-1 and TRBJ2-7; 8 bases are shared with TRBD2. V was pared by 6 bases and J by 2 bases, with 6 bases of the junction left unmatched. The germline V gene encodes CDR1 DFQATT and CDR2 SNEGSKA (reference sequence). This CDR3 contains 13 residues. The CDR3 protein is CSAKSGGPYEQYF. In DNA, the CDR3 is TGCAGTGCCAAGAGCGGGGGACCCTACGAGCAGTACTTC.

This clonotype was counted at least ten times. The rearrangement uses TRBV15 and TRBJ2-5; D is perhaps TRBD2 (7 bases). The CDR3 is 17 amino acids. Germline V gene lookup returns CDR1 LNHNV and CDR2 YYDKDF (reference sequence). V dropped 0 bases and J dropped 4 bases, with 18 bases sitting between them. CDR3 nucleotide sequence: TGTGCCACCAGCAGAGAGTGGGGGGGCTACCAATCAGAGACCCAGTACTTC. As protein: CATSREWGGYQSETQYF.

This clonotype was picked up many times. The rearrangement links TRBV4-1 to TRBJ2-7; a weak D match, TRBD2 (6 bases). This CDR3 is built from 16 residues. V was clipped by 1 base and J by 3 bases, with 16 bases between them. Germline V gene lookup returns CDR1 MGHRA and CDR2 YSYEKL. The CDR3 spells CASSQARVAVLYEQYF. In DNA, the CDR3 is TGCGCCAGCAGCCAAGCTAGAGTAGCGGTACTCTACGAGCAGTACTTC.

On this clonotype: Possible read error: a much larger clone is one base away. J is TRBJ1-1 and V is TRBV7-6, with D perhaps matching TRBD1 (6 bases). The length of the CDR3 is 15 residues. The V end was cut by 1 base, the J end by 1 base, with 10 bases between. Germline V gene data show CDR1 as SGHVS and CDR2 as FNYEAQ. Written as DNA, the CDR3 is TGTGCCAGCAGCTTAGGTCCAGGGGCGAACACTGAAGCTTTCTTT. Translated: CASSLGPGANTEAFF.

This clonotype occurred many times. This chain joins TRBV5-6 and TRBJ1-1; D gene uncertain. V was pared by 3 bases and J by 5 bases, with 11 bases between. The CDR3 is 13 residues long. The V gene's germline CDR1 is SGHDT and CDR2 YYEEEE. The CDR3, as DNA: TGTGCCAGCAGCTGGCCTGGAGGGACTGAAGCTTTCTTT. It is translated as CASSWPGGTEAFF.

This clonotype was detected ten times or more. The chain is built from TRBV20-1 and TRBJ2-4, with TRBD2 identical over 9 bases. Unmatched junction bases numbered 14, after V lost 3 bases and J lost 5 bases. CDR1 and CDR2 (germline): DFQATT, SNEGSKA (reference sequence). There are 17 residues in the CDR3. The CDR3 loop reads CSARGGASGKQENIQYF. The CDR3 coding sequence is TGCAGTGCTAGGGGGGGGGCTAGCGGGAAACAAGAAAACATTCAGTACTTC.

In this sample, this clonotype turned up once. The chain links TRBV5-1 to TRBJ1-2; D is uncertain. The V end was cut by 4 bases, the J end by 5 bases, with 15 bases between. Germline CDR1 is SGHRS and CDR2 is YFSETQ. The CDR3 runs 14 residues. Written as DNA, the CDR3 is TGCGCCAGCAGCGGCGGACTTGGTGAATATGGCTACACCTTC. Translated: CASSGGLGEYGYTF.

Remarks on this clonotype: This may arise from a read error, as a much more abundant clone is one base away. The CDR3 loop is CVSSQGPNQETQYF. The CDR3 DNA reads TGTGTCAGCAGCCAGGGACCGAACCAAGAGACCCAGTACTTC. The chain couples TRBV2 to TRBJ2-5; D possibly matches TRBD1 or TRBD2 (5 bases each). The CDR3 is made up of 14 amino acids. Germline-derived CDR1 and CDR2 are SNHLY and FYNNEI.

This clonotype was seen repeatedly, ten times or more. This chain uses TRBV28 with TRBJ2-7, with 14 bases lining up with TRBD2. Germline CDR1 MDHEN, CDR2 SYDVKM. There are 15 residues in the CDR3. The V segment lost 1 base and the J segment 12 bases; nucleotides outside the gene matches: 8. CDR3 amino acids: CASSLLDSGTSGRYF. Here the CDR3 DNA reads TGTGCCAGCAGTTTATTGGATTCCGGGACTAGCGGGAGGTACTTC.